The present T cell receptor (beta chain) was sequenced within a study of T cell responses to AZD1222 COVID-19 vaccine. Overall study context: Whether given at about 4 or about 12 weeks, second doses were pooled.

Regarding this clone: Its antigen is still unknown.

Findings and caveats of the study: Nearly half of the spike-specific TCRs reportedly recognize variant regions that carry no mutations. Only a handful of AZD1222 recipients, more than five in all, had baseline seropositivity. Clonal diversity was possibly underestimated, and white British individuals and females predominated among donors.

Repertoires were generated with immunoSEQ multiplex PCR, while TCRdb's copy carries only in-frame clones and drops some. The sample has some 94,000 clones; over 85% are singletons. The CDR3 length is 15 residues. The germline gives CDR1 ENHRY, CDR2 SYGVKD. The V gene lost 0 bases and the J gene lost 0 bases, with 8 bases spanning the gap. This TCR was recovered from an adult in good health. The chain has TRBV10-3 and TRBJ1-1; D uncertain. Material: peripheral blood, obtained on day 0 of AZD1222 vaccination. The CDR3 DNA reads TGTGCCATCAGTGAGTCGGCAGTAATGAACACTGAAGCTTTCTTT. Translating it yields CAISESAVMNTEAFF.